Below, 19 T cell receptor beta chains from the same sample are listed, as sequenced in a study of technical replicates of blood from a few donors. Using immunoSEQ multiplex PCR, the repertoire was profiled, and TCRdb retains in-frame clones only, with some absent. The table shows approximately 65,000 clones, with around 85% occurring only once. The sequenced material came from PBMCs. These receptors originate from a human donor in good health. Some clones in this sample may be carry-over from other donors' samples.

V is TRBV5-1 and J is TRBJ2-3, with TRBD2 identical over 13 bases. The CDR3 is 18 residues long. V dropped 0 bases and J dropped 4; count of bases not matched to a gene: 8. Germline CDR1 and CDR2: SGHRS and YFSETQ. Here the CDR3 reads CASSLVGLTSGRADTQYF. DNA of the CDR3: TGCGCCAGCAGCTTGGTGGGACTAACTAGCGGGAGGGCAGATACGCAGTATTTT.

This clone was detected once. V and J are TRBV2 and TRBJ2-7, with 7 bases lining up with TRBD2. The CDR3 totals 13 residues. CDR1 is SNHLY, CDR2 FYNNEI, per germline. V lost 7 bases and J lost 3; bases outside the gene matches: 6. This chain's CDR3 is CASMGGQGYEQYF. The CDR3, as DNA: TGTGCCAGCATGGGAGGGCAAGGCTACGAGCAGTACTTC. Looking up the rest from reference TRBV2 and TRBJ2-7 gives the full variable domain: EPEVTQTPSHQVTQMGQEVILRCVPISNHLYFYWYRQILGQKVEFLVSFYNNEISEKSEIFDDQFSVERPDGSNFTLKIRSTKLEDSAMYFCASMGGQGYEQYFGPGTRLTVT.

This clone appeared a few times. This rearrangement joins TRBV2 to TRBJ1-2; no reliable D call. Trimming took 3 bases from V and 12 from J, leaving 14 bases between them. Germline assignment: CDR1 SNHLY and CDR2 FYNNEI. The CDR3 loop spans 12 amino acids. The CDR3, as DNA: TGTGCCAGCAGTGATCTCTTCGGAGGGAACACCTTC. This gives the protein CASSDLFGGNTF.

This chain links TRBV2 with TRBJ1-2; no firm D call. V gave up 3 bases and J gave up 5 bases, with 7 bases separating them. Germline lookup yields CDR1 SNHLY and CDR2 FYNNEI. The CDR3 sequence is 12 residues long. The CDR3 is CASSERGYGYTF. The CDR3 DNA reads as TGTGCCAGCAGTGAGCGAGGGTATGGCTACACCTTC.

This sequence joins TRBV5-1 and TRBJ1-1, with D possibly matching TRBD1 (5 bases). The CDR3 extends over 16 amino acids. V shed 3 bases and J shed 1 base, with 16 bases lying between them. Germline assignment: CDR1 SGHRS and CDR2 YFSETQ. The CDR3 nucleotides read TGCGCCAGCAGCTATTCCGGGGGACGCGAGAACACTGAAGCTTTCTTT. Protein product: CASSYSGGRENTEAFF.

V usage is TRBV19 and J usage is TRBJ2-1; the D gene is possibly TRBD1 (5 bases). This CDR3 is built from 14 residues. Between the trimmed V and J ends, which lost 2 bases and 1 base, there was a span of 6 bases. Looked up from germline, CDR1 is LNHDA and CDR2 is SQIVND (reference sequence). The CDR3 here is CASSIQGSYNEQFF. The DNA for the CDR3 is TGTGCCAGTAGTATACAGGGATCCTACAATGAGCAGTTCTTC.

This clone was counted between two and nine times. The V gene is TRBV5-1, the J gene TRBJ2-1; 7 nucleotides align to TRBD2. The CDR3 loop spans 15 amino acids. Germline-derived CDR1 and CDR2 are SGHRS and YFSETQ. The J segment lost 1 base and the V segment lost 8 bases, leaving 9 bases of the junction unmatched. CDR3 amino acids: CASKASGVSYNEQFF. In nucleotides, the CDR3 is TGCGCCAGTAAGGCTAGCGGCGTTTCCTACAATGAGCAGTTCTTC.

The gene calls are TRBV4-1 and TRBJ1-5; D is undetermined. The CDR3 runs to 14 residues. Germline CDR1 MGHRA, CDR2 YSYEKL. V gave up 4 bases and J gave up 2 bases, with 9 bases separating them. In DNA, the CDR3 is TGCGCCAGCAGCCTCCTATCCGGCAATCAGCCCCAGCATTTT. This encodes CASSLLSGNQPQHF.

The chain joins TRBV6-5 to TRBJ2-7; D may be TRBD1 (6 bases). V was pared by 6 bases and J by 5 bases, with 14 bases between. Germline V gives CDR1 MNHEY, CDR2 SVGAGI. This CDR3 region has 13 residues. The CDR3 reads CASSSTGIHEQYF. Here the CDR3 DNA reads TGTGCCAGCAGCAGCACAGGGATCCACGAGCAGTACTTC.

The chain joins TRBV2 to TRBJ2-1, with 7 bases matching TRBD1. The V gene end was trimmed by 2 bases and the J gene end by 2 bases; junction bases not matched to a gene: 9. This CDR3 is built from 17 residues. Germline values: CDR1 SNHLY, CDR2 FYNNEI. CDR3 sequence (DNA): TGTGCCAGCAGTGAATGGTCAGGGGGAGCTGCCTACAATGAGCAGTTCTTC. Encoded protein: CASSEWSGGAAYNEQFF.

The rearrangement uses TRBV9 and TRBJ2-4; 14 bases are a match to TRBD2. V was clipped by 4 bases and J by 8 bases; unmatched bases: 11. In germline, CDR1 is SGDLS, CDR2 YYNGEE. The CDR3 contains 17 residues. The DNA of the CDR3 is TGTGCCAGCAGCTCATTCCGGACTAGCGGGGGGAATGACATTCAGTACTTC. It specifies CASSSFRTSGGNDIQYF.

The chain has TRBV28 and TRBJ1-4; D is unresolved. CDR1 is MDHEN, CDR2 SYDVKM, per germline. The CDR3 spans 14 residues. Trimming removed 3 bases at V and 0 bases at J, with 5 bases between. In nucleotides, the CDR3 is TGTGCCAGCAGTTTCTTGTCAACTAATGAAAAACTGTTTTTT. Translation gives CASSFLSTNEKLFF. The full variable domain, in which reference TRBV28 and TRBJ1-4 provide the parts outside the CDR3, is DVKVTQSSRYLVKRTGEKVFLECVQDMDHENMFWYRQDPGLGLRLIYFSYDVKMKEKGDIPEGYSVSREKKERFSLILESASTNQTSMYLCASSFLSTNEKLFFGSGTQLSVL.

This clone occurred many times. V and J are TRBV19 and TRBJ1-2; the D gene is possibly TRBD1 (6 bases). The germline V gene encodes CDR1 LNHDA and CDR2 SQIVND (reference sequence). Deletions cut 5 bases from V and 2 bases from J, with 15 bases between. This CDR3 has 15 amino acids. CDR3 sequence: CASSPSLDRNYGYTF. The CDR3 DNA reads TGTGCCAGTAGTCCCTCCTTGGACAGAAACTATGGCTACACCTTC.

V gene TRBV4-3 combines with J gene TRBJ1-6; 8 nucleotides line up with TRBD1. Trimming removed 0 bases from V and 6 bases from J; junction bases left unmatched: 10. Germline assignment: CDR1 LGHNA and CDR2 YSLEER. This CDR3 region has 18 residues. CDR3 bases: TGCGCCAGCAGCCAAGATTGGGCCGGGACAGGACGTAATTCACCCCTCCACTTT. Its translation is CASSQDWAGTGRNSPLHF.

The chain combines TRBV7-2 with TRBJ2-7; 8 nucleotides match TRBD2. CDR3 length: 15 residues. The germline V gene has CDR1 SGHTA and CDR2 FQGNSA. The V segment lost 3 bases and the J segment 1 base; nucleotides outside the gene matches: 5. CDR3 coding DNA: TGTGCCAGCAGCTTCCCGGCGGGGGGATCCTACGAGCAGTACTTC. Its translation is CASSFPAGGSYEQYF.

The chain uses TRBV18 and TRBJ1-5; 7 bases fit TRBD1. The length of the CDR3 is 14 residues. Germline CDR1 is KGHSH and CDR2 is LQKENI. Trimming took 5 bases from V and 2 from J; bases not matched to a gene: 3. The CDR3 loop is CASSYGTGNQPQHF. For the CDR3, the DNA is TGTGCCAGCTCATATGGGACAGGCAATCAGCCCCAGCATTTT. Full variable domain (outside the CDR3, taken from reference TRBV18 and TRBJ1-5): NAGVMQNPRHLVRRRGQEARLRCSPMKGHSHVYWYRQLPEEGLKFMVYLQKENIIDESGMPKERFSAEFPKEGPSILRIQQVVRGDSAAYFCASSYGTGNQPQHFGDGTRLSIL.

The rearrangement joins TRBV6-5 to TRBJ2-2; D might be TRBD1 (5 bases). The germline V and J ends were trimmed by 0 bases and 4 bases, with 12 bases remaining between them. The germline CDR1 and CDR2 sequences are MNHEY and SVGAGI. This CDR3 spans 16 amino acids. Here the CDR3 DNA reads TGTGCCAGCAGTTACTCGTCTCAGGGTGGCACCGGGGAGCTGTTTTTT. It yields the protein CASSYSSQGGTGELFF.

V usage is TRBV27 and J usage is TRBJ2-2, with a tentative D call TRBD2 (5 bases). V gave up 6 bases and J gave up 0 bases, with 11 bases separating them. In germline, CDR1 is MNHEY, CDR2 SMNVEV (reference sequence). The CDR3 has 15 residues. The DNA of the CDR3 is TGTGCCAGCAGCCTACGGGATTCGAACACCGGGGAGCTGTTTTTT. The encoded protein is CASSLRDSNTGELFF.

The rearrangement uses TRBV4-2 and TRBJ1-1; TRBD1 is a possible D gene (5 bases). CDR3 size: 17 residues. CDR1 is LGHNA, CDR2 YNFKEQ, per germline. V dropped 1 base and J dropped 2 bases, with 17 bases sitting between them. The CDR3 protein is CASSQVGAKKGNTEAFF. In nucleotides, the CDR3 is TGTGCCAGCAGCCAAGTTGGGGCGAAGAAGGGCAACACTGAAGCTTTCTTT.